This is a list of T cell receptor beta chains from one sample in a study of blood T cell repertoires in COVID-19. Profiled with immunoSEQ multiplex PCR; TCRdb holds only in-frame clones, not every one. This table has approximately 210,000 clones, around 81% appearing once. The sequenced sample consisted of PBMCs or T cells enriched from blood (not recorded which). Every receptor here comes from a young man with acute COVID-19. CDR3s include the opening cysteine and the closing phenylalanine or tryptophan. The D gene is left open where the match is weak. Rows may omit the clone size; those that give it use once, few, many or a size class.

abundance	v_gene	d_gene	j_gene	CDR3aa	CDR3nt
NA	TRBV2	NA	TRBJ1-4	CASRRREKGEKLFF	TGTGCCAGCAGGAGGAGGGAGAAAGGAGAAAAACTGTTTTTT
NA	TRBV7-4	TRBD1	TRBJ2-5	CASSCPGTGGFQETQYF	TGTGCCAGCAGCTGCCCAGGGACAGGGGGCTTTCAAGAGACCCAGTACTTC
once	TRBV2	NA	TRBJ1-4	CASSQLGGVNEKLFF	TGTGCCAGCAGCCAACTAGGGGGGGTTAATGAAAAACTGTTTTTT
NA	TRBV7-2	TRBD1	TRBJ1-1	CASRRDRATNTEAFF	TGTGCCAGCAGAAGGGACAGGGCTACGAACACTGAAGCTTTCTTT
NA	TRBV6-4	TRBD1	TRBJ1-1	CASRGTDLNTEAFF	TGTGCCAGCAGAGGGACAGATTTAAACACTGAAGCTTTCTTT
NA	TRBV6-5	NA	TRBJ1-2	CASSAGTTNYGYTF	TGTGCCAGCAGCGCGGGGACCACAAACTATGGCTACACCTTC
NA	TRBV2	NA	TRBJ1-5	CAIGEGTGNQPQHF	TGTGCCATCGGGGAGGGGACGGGCAATCAGCCCCAGCATTTT
NA	TRBV7-9	NA	TRBJ1-3	CASNQGADLSGNTIYF	TGTGCCAGCAACCAAGGGGCTGACCTCTCTGGAAACACCATATATTTT
NA	TRBV28	NA	TRBJ1-2	CASSLPDKNYGYTF	TGTGCCAGCAGTCTCCCCGACAAAAACTATGGCTACACCTTC
once	TRBV6-1	NA	TRBJ2-5	CASSEWAGLEETQYF	TGTGCCAGCAGTGAATGGGCAGGACTGGAAGAGACCCAGTACTTC
NA	TRBV7-2	NA	TRBJ2-7	CASSRTVSYEQYF	TGTGCCAGCAGCCGGACAGTCTCCTACGAGCAGTACTTC
NA	TRBV2	TRBD1	TRBJ2-1	CAGDRGPRNEQFF	TGTGCCGGGGACAGGGGGCCGCGCAATGAGCAGTTCTTC
NA	TRBV5-5	NA	TRBJ1-2	CASSLAPRVYGYTF	TGTGCCAGCAGCTTGGCTCCGAGAGTCTATGGCTACACCTTC
NA	TRBV9	TRBD1	TRBJ1-1	CASSGNRGQGTEAFF	TGTGCCAGCAGCGGTAACAGGGGGCAGGGCACTGAAGCTTTCTTT
NA	TRBV30	NA	TRBJ1-1	CAWNRDSEAFF	TGTGCCTGGAACCGCGACAGTGAAGCTTTCTTT
NA	TRBV4-1	TRBD2	TRBJ2-1	CASSQDPSGAYNEQFF	TGCGCCAGCAGCCAAGATCCTAGCGGGGCCTACAATGAGCAGTTCTTC
NA	TRBV6-5	NA	TRBJ1-4	CASMSGWRTNEKLFF	TGTGCCAGCATGTCGGGATGGAGGACTAATGAAAAACTGTTTTTT
NA	TRBV4-1	NA	TRBJ1-1	CASSQDRGWGTEAFF	TGCGCCAGCAGCCAAGATCGGGGTTGGGGCACTGAAGCTTTCTTT
NA	TRBV10-1	NA	TRBJ1-1	CASSVARGSRMNTEAFF	TGCGCCAGCAGTGTCGCGCGGGGGAGTAGGATGAACACTGAAGCTTTCTTT
NA	TRBV7-9	NA	TRBJ2-7	CASSSSDEGGKWYEQYF	TGTGCCAGCAGCTCGAGTGATGAGGGCGGGAAATGGTACGAGCAGTACTTC
NA	TRBV10-3	NA	TRBJ1-1	CAISETGTTEAFF	TGTGCCATCAGTGAGACAGGTACGACTGAAGCTTTCTTT
NA	TRBV5-1	TRBD2	TRBJ2-3	CASSLGSGGAPDTQYF	TGCGCCAGCAGCTTGGGGAGCGGGGGGGCCCCAGATACGCAGTATTTT
NA	TRBV28	NA	TRBJ1-3	CASSLTRSGNTIYF	TGTGCCAGCAGTTTAACGAGGTCTGGAAACACCATATATTTT
NA	TRBV20-1	TRBD1	TRBJ1-1	CSASLNRGRVPPEAFF	TGCAGTGCTAGTCTTAACAGGGGGCGCGTCCCCCCTGAAGCTTTCTTT
once	TRBV15	TRBD2	TRBJ2-3	CATSRDGRGALDTQYF	TGTGCCACCAGCAGAGACGGGCGGGGGGCCCTAGATACGCAGTATTTT
NA	TRBV6-5	TRBD1	TRBJ1-3	CASSPGTVIGNTIYF	TGTGCCAGCAGCCCCGGGACAGTAATAGGAAACACCATATATTTT
NA	TRBV1	NA	TRBJ1-6	CTSSQGDRDIAYNSPLHF	TGCACCAGCAGCCAAGGAGACCGGGACATCGCTTATAATTCACCCCTCCACTTT
NA	TRBV7-7	TRBD1	TRBJ1-4	CASSSGAGGAANEKLFF	TGTGCCAGCAGCTCAGGAGCAGGGGGCGCGGCTAATGAAAAACTGTTTTTT
NA	TRBV5-1	TRBD1	TRBJ2-7	CASSLKGQGIGIAEQYF	TGCGCCAGCAGCTTGAAGGGACAGGGAATCGGGATTGCCGAGCAGTACTTC
NA	TRBV12-2	NA	TRBJ1-3	CASRFLDRGPGNTIYF	TGTGCAAGTCGCTTCTTGGACAGGGGGCCTGGAAACACCATATATTTT
few	TRBV2	NA	TRBJ2-6	CATTGSSGANVLTF	TGTGCCACCACAGGGTCCTCTGGGGCCAACGTCCTGACTTTC
NA	TRBV2	NA	TRBJ2-5	CASSAKSPSGLRWETQYF	TGTGCCAGCAGTGCCAAATCTCCCAGCGGGTTAAGATGGGAGACCCAGTACTTC
NA	TRBV19	TRBD2	TRBJ2-3	CASSIDLGTSRGRRDTDTQYF	TGTGCCAGTAGTATAGATTTAGGGACTAGCAGAGGAAGAAGAGACACAGATACGCAGTATTTT
NA	TRBV5-1	TRBD1	TRBJ1-2	CASSSREGGAGGYTF	TGCGCCAGCAGCTCGAGAGAAGGGGGCGCTGGGGGCTACACCTTC
NA	TRBV7-2	TRBD2	TRBJ2-2	CASSSGGPGTGELFF	TGTGCCAGCAGCTCGGGGGGGCCGGGCACCGGGGAGCTGTTTTTT
NA	TRBV13	NA	TRBJ2-7	CASSLFRGGHYEQYF	TGTGCCAGCAGCTTATTCCGGGGAGGTCACTACGAGCAGTACTTC
NA	TRBV7-2	NA	TRBJ1-2	CASSSRRGDGYGYTF	TGTGCCAGCAGCTCCAGACGGGGGGACGGCTATGGCTACACCTTC
many	TRBV5-6	TRBD1	TRBJ1-6	CASSFRDRSSPLHF	TGTGCCAGCAGCTTCCGGGACAGAAGCTCACCCCTCCACTTT
once	TRBV4-1	NA	TRBJ1-4	CASIPEQGPANEKLFF	TGCGCCAGCATCCCAGAGCAGGGGCCTGCTAATGAAAAACTGTTTTTT
NA	TRBV23-1	NA	TRBJ1-5	CASSQMAEGNQPQHF	TGCGCCAGCAGTCAAATGGCAGAAGGCAATCAGCCCCAGCATTTT
NA	TRBV19	NA	TRBJ2-2	CASRGQSAGELFF	TGTGCCAGTAGGGGGCAAAGTGCCGGGGAGCTGTTTTTT
NA	TRBV5-4	TRBD1	TRBJ1-1	CASSWRGTGSTEAFF	TGTGCCAGCAGCTGGCGGGGGACAGGGTCGACTGAAGCTTTCTTT
once	TRBV9	NA	TRBJ2-5	CASGRGGPQETQYF	TGTGCCAGCGGGAGGGGGGGCCCACAAGAGACCCAGTACTTC
NA	TRBV13	NA	TRBJ1-2	CASSSQGNYGYTF	TGTGCCAGCAGCTCTCAGGGGAACTATGGCTACACCTTC
once	TRBV19	NA	TRBJ2-7	CASSSQGGTYEQYF	TGTGCCAGTAGTTCCCAAGGAGGTACCTACGAGCAGTACTTC